The entry below gives a single TCR beta chain sequence along with its context. The data belong to a study of blood T cell repertoires in COVID-19. This table comes from immunoSEQ multiplex PCR, and its TCRdb copy is limited to in-frame clones, with some not included. The table includes approximately 270,000 clones, just over 85% detected once. The germline gives CDR1 MGHDK, CDR2 SYGVNS. Deletions cut 6 bases from V and 3 bases from J, with 15 bases between. CDR3 size: 15 residues. Material for sequencing was peripheral blood. The receptor was derived from an elderly man with acute or convalescent COVID-19. The gene calls are TRBV25-1 and TRBJ1-5; D not resolved. The CDR3 DNA follows: TGTGCCAGCAGGCGGGCAACGGGATTCAATCAGCCCCAGCATTTT. Residues: CASRRATGFNQPQHF.